These 29 T cell receptor beta chains share one sample of origin, sequenced in a study of T cell responses to AZD1222 COVID-19 vaccine. Here immunoSEQ multiplex PCR was the method, and the copy in TCRdb shows in-frame clones only, minus some. The table lists approximately 120,000 clones, around 90% of them singletons. The specimen comprised peripheral blood, sampled on day 0 of AZD1222 vaccination. Receptors originate from an adult in good health.

CDR3 residues: CASSSTENNSPLHF. CDR3 in DNA: TGTGCCAGCTCATCGACAGAAAATAATTCACCCCTCCACTTT. This chain uses TRBV18 with TRBJ1-6; possible D gene TRBD1, 5 bases. Trimming removed 5 bases at V and 5 bases at J, with 10 bases between. Germline CDR1 and CDR2: KGHSH and LQKENI. The CDR3 is 14 amino acids.

V usage is TRBV10-3 and J usage is TRBJ1-2; tentatively, D is TRBD1 (5 bases). The length of the CDR3 is 15 residues. V was trimmed by 2 bases and J by 3 bases, leaving 13 bases between them. The germline gives CDR1 ENHRY, CDR2 SYGVKD. Here the CDR3 reads CAISEGPGMDYGYTF. The CDR3 DNA is TGTGCCATCAGTGAGGGGCCAGGGATGGACTATGGCTACACCTTC.

The rearrangement links TRBV6-1 to TRBJ2-5; perhaps TRBD2 as D (5 bases). Germline CDR1 MNHNS, CDR2 SASEGT. Trimming shortened V by 3 bases and J by 6 bases, and 17 bases separated the two germline ends. The CDR3 runs 15 residues. Here the CDR3 DNA reads TGTGCCAGCAGTGACAGCGGAGCCGCGAGGAAGACCCAGTACTTC. Protein sequence: CASSDSGAARKTQYF.

The chain is built from TRBV27 and TRBJ2-2; unclear D gene. Trimming removed 7 bases from V and 3 bases from J, with 3 bases in between. In germline, CDR1 is MNHEY, CDR2 SMNVEV (reference sequence). CDR3 length: 11 residues. CDR3 nucleotides: TGTGCCAGCACCGACACCGGGGAGCTGTTTTTT. Translating gives CASTDTGELFF.

The chain links TRBV4-3 to TRBJ1-4; D not certain. Trimming removed 4 bases at V and 1 base at J, with 7 bases between. CDR3 length: 14 amino acids. Germline lookup yields CDR1 LGHNA and CDR2 YSLEER. CDR3 DNA: TGCGCCAGCAGCCCCAGACTAACTAATGAAAAACTGTTTTTT. Its translation: CASSPRLTNEKLFF.

V and J are TRBV12-5 and TRBJ2-2; D is possibly TRBD1 (5 bases). Trimming took off 8 bases at V and 7 bases at J, with 11 bases between the two ends. This CDR3 has 12 amino acids. Per germline, CDR1 LGHNT and CDR2 FRNRAP. Here the CDR3 reads CASRRDSGELFF. The CDR3 DNA reads TGTGCTAGTCGCAGAGACAGCGGGGAGCTGTTTTTT.

The chain is built from TRBV13 and TRBJ2-7, with 8 bases fitting TRBD2. There are 12 residues in the CDR3. V shed 6 bases, J shed 3 bases, and the junction held 1 base outside the gene matches. The germline gives CDR1 PRHDT, CDR2 FYEKMQ (reference sequence). CDR3 residues: CASRAGGYEQYF. The CDR3 nucleotides are TGTGCCAGCAGGGCGGGGGGCTACGAGCAGTACTTC.

The chain is built from TRBV27 and TRBJ2-3; no clear D. The V and J ends lost 6 bases and 3 bases respectively, with 4 bases between them. The CDR3 is 11 amino acids. Germline lookup yields CDR1 MNHEY and CDR2 SMNVEV (reference sequence). CDR3 in DNA: TGTGCCAGCAGAGATACAGATACGCAGTATTTT. Amino acids: CASRDTDTQYF.

The V gene is TRBV4-1, the J gene TRBJ2-5, with D hard to call. This CDR3 spans 14 amino acids. The V end lost 1 base, the J end lost 5 bases, and 11 bases lay between the germline ends. CDR1 MGHRA and CDR2 YSYEKL come from the germline V gene. This CDR3 reads CASSQGHTLETQYF. The DNA for the CDR3 is TGCGCCAGCAGCCAAGGACATACCCTGGAGACCCAGTACTTC.

This chain connects TRBV7-2 to TRBJ1-2, with TRBD1 matching over 7 bases. Looked up from germline, CDR1 is SGHTA and CDR2 is FQGNSA. Germline trimming cut 1 base from V and 2 bases from J; bases unmatched to any gene: 4. The CDR3 length is 15 residues. The CDR3 sequence: CASSLEGQRNYGYTF. In DNA form, the CDR3 reads TGTGCCAGCAGCTTAGAGGGACAGAGGAACTATGGCTACACCTTC.

This sequence joins TRBV19 and TRBJ1-2, with D unresolved. V was trimmed by 0 bases and J by 8 bases, leaving 10 bases between them. This CDR3 has 13 residues. The germline V gene encodes CDR1 LNHDA and CDR2 SQIVND (reference sequence). The CDR3: CASSIEVYGGYTF. The CDR3 DNA follows: TGTGCCAGTAGTATAGAGGTCTACGGAGGCTACACCTTC.

The chain carries TRBV11-3 and TRBJ2-7; TRBD1 aligns across 12 bases. V gave up 4 bases and J gave up 4 bases; unmatched junction bases: 5. Germline values: CDR1 SGHNT, CDR2 YENEEA. The CDR3 sequence is 15 residues long. The CDR3 nucleotides read TGTGCCAGCAGCTCGGGGACAGGGGGCTTTTACGAGCAGTACTTC. Encoded protein: CASSSGTGGFYEQYF.

This clone occurred a few times. The chain couples TRBV7-2 to TRBJ2-5, with D possibly matching TRBD2 (6 bases). Trimming stripped 4 bases from V and 5 bases from J, with 17 bases between. The CDR3 has 15 residues. CDR1 is SGHTA and CDR2 is FQGNSA in the germline V gene. The CDR3 nucleotides are TGTGCCAGCAGCTCTTTTCGGGGAGGTCCGGAGACCCAGTACTTC. Amino acids: CASSSFRGGPETQYF. Full variable domain (remainder filled in from reference TRBV7-2 and TRBJ2-5): GAGVSQSPSNKVTEKGKDVELRCDPISGHTALYWYRQSLGQGLEFLIYFQGNSAPDKSGLPSDRFSAERTGGSVSTLTIQRTQQEDSAVYLCASSSFRGGPETQYFGPGTRLLVL.

In this sample, this clone turned up a few times. The rearrangement uses TRBV6-2 or TRBV6-3 and TRBJ1-5; D not resolved. The CDR3 loop spans 11 amino acids. In germline, CDR1 is MNHEY, CDR2 SVGEGT. The ends were cut back, 4 bases at V and 7 bases at J, with 5 bases in the middle. The CDR3 region has the DNA TGTGCCAGCAGTTCGGGACAGCCCCAGCATTTT. The encoded protein is CASSSGQPQHF.

This chain connects TRBV6-2 or TRBV6-3 to TRBJ2-3; 10 nucleotides match TRBD2. V lost 2 bases, J lost 3 bases, and 2 bases stayed unmatched. The CDR3 is made up of 15 amino acids. The germline V gene has CDR1 MNHEY and CDR2 SVGEGT. This chain's CDR3 is CASSYPSGGTDTQYF. In DNA, the CDR3 is TGTGCCAGCAGTTACCCTAGCGGGGGTACAGATACGCAGTATTTT.

The rearrangement links TRBV11-3 to TRBJ1-1, with D perhaps matching TRBD1 (6 bases). Germline values: CDR1 SGHNT, CDR2 YENEEA. The CDR3 consists of 14 residues. Trimming removed 3 bases at V and 1 base at J, with 9 bases between. The CDR3, as DNA: TGTGCCAGCAGCTTGGGGGGGCCGAACACTGAAGCTTTCTTT. Translating it yields CASSLGGPNTEAFF. Full variable domain (missing parts from reference TRBV11-3 and TRBJ1-1): EAGVVQSPRYKIIEKKQPVAFWCNPISGHNTLYWYLQNLGQGPELLIRYENEEAVDDSQLPKDRFSAERLKGVDSTLKIQPAELGDSAVYLCASSLGGPNTEAFFGQGTRLTVV.

The rearrangement links TRBV11-3 to TRBJ1-3, with D perhaps matching TRBD1 (5 bases). V dropped 5 bases and J dropped 1 base, with 9 bases sitting between them. CDR1 and CDR2 (germline): SGHNT, YENEEA. CDR3 size: 14 residues. CDR3 sequence (DNA): TGTGCCAGCAGCCCAGGGCTATCTGGAAACACCATATATTTT. As protein: CASSPGLSGNTIYF.

This clone has only a few counts. V gene TRBV9 combines with J gene TRBJ1-3, with unresolved D. In germline, CDR1 is SGDLS, CDR2 YYNGEE. The length of the CDR3 is 16 residues. V was pared by 0 bases and J by 0 bases, with 10 bases between. DNA of the CDR3: TGTGCCAGCAGCGTAGGCCAAGGGTACTCTGGAAACACCATATATTTT. Protein product: CASSVGQGYSGNTIYF.

The chain uses TRBV6-2 or TRBV6-3 and TRBJ2-7; D is undetermined. Germline V lookup: CDR1 MNHEY, CDR2 SVGEGT. This CDR3 is built from 12 residues. V lost 6 bases, J lost 12 bases, and 18 bases lay in between. CDR3 protein: CASSLGSLLRYF. In DNA form, the CDR3 reads TGTGCCAGCAGCCTGGGGTCTCTCCTCCGGTACTTC.

The sample holds one count of this clone. V and J are TRBV3-1 (or the pseudogene TRBV3-2) and TRBJ2-2; D remains unclear. Germline V CDR1 and CDR2: LGHDT, YNNKEL (reference sequence). The CDR3 runs to 15 residues. V dropped 1 base and J dropped 8 bases, with 14 bases sitting between them. In DNA, the CDR3 is TGTGCCAGCAGCCAAGTGGGGATAATACCGGGGGAGCTGTTTTTT. It translates to CASSQVGIIPGELFF.

V usage is TRBV7-2 and J usage is TRBJ1-2, with D uncertain. This CDR3 spans 14 amino acids. Trimming cost V 1 base and J 0 bases, with 6 bases left between them. Germline-derived CDR1 and CDR2 are SGHTA and FQGNSA. CDR3 amino acids: CASSLDRANYGYTF. The DNA of the CDR3 is TGTGCCAGCAGCTTAGACAGAGCTAACTATGGCTACACCTTC. Looking up the rest from reference TRBV7-2 and TRBJ1-2 gives the full variable domain: GAGVSQSPSNKVTEKGKDVELRCDPISGHTALYWYRQSLGQGLEFLIYFQGNSAPDKSGLPSDRFSAERTGGSVSTLTIQRTQQEDSAVYLCASSLDRANYGYTFGSGTRLTVV.

The chain carries TRBV5-6 and TRBJ2-7; D call uncertain. The germline V and J ends were trimmed by 4 bases and 4 bases, with 18 bases remaining between them. Germline-derived CDR1 and CDR2 are SGHDT and YYEEEE. There are 15 residues in the CDR3. CDR3 coding DNA: TGTGCCAGCAGCAGTACCGGGTCCCCTCCATACGAGCAGTACTTC. Its protein product is CASSSTGSPPYEQYF.

This chain links TRBV28 with TRBJ1-2; no definite D call. The ends were cut back, 5 bases at V and 2 bases at J, with 15 bases in the middle. Germline V gives CDR1 MDHEN, CDR2 SYDVKM. The CDR3 runs to 15 residues. CDR3 sequence reads: CASSPFARVNYGYTF. The DNA of the CDR3 is TGTGCCAGCAGTCCCTTCGCTAGGGTGAACTATGGCTACACCTTC.

The CDR3 DNA sequence: TGCGCCAGCAGCCTCAGGGGAGAGGATGGCTACACCTTC. Its protein product is CASSLRGEDGYTF. V usage is TRBV5-1 and J usage is TRBJ1-2; tentative D call: TRBD1 (6 bases). Per the germline V gene, CDR1 is SGHRS and CDR2 is YFSETQ. The CDR3 has 13 amino acids. Between the trimmed V and J ends, which lost 4 bases and 6 bases, there was a span of 13 bases.

The chain employs TRBV11-2 and TRBJ2-1; 9 positions match TRBD2. Trimming at V came to 4 bases and at J to 7 bases, leaving 8 bases not matched to a gene. The CDR3 contains 15 residues. CDR1 and CDR2 (germline): SGHAT, FQNNGV. CDR3: CASSSIAGAGNEQFF. CDR3 DNA: TGTGCCAGCAGCTCGATAGCGGGAGCTGGTAATGAGCAGTTCTTC.

The rearrangement joins TRBV30 to TRBJ1-5; D may be TRBD1 (5 bases). The CDR3 contains 15 residues. Germline lookup yields CDR1 GTSNPN and CDR2 SVGIG (reference sequence). V lost 2 bases to trimming and J lost 6 bases, with 17 bases between them. The CDR3 here is CAWSPNMEGSQPQHF. DNA for the CDR3: TGTGCCTGGAGTCCGAACATGGAGGGGAGTCAGCCCCAGCATTTT.

The chain uses TRBV4-1 and TRBJ1-3; 8 nucleotides align to TRBD1. Germline V CDR1 and CDR2: MGHRA, YSYEKL. J gave up 4 bases and V 3 bases, and 2 bases lay outside the gene matches. The CDR3 has 14 residues. Written as DNA, the CDR3 is TGCGCCAGCAGCCAGGACAGGGCGGGAAACACCATATATTTT. It specifies CASSQDRAGNTIYF.

This clone turned up a few times. The chain couples TRBV6-2 or TRBV6-3 to TRBJ1-3; no firm D call. Between the trimmed V and J ends, which lost 6 bases and 0 bases, there was a span of 6 bases. The CDR3 runs 13 residues. Germline V gene data show CDR1 as MNHEY and CDR2 as SVGEGT. CDR3 bases: TGTGCCAGCAGCTCAGCCTCTGGAAACACCATATATTTT. Translating it yields CASSSASGNTIYF.

The chain carries TRBV4-2 and TRBJ2-7; the match to TRBD2 covers 10 bases. Trimming at V came to 0 bases and at J to 2 bases, leaving 4 bases not matched to a gene. In germline, CDR1 is LGHNA, CDR2 YNFKEQ. This CDR3 contains 16 residues. The CDR3 reads CASSQETSGPTYEQYF. The DNA for the CDR3 is TGTGCCAGCAGCCAAGAGACTAGCGGGCCGACCTACGAGCAGTACTTC.